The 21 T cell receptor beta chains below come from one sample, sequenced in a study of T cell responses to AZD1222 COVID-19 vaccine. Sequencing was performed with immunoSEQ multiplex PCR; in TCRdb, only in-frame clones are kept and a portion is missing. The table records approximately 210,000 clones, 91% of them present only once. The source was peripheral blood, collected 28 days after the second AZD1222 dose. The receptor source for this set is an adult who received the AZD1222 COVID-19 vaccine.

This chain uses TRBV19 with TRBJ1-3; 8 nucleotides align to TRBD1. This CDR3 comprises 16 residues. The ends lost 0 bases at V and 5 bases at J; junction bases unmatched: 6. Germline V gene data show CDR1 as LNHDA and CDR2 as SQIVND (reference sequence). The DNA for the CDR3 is TGTGCCAGTAGTATAGAAAGGACAGGGCGGAGAAACACCATATATTTT. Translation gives CASSIERTGRRNTIYF.

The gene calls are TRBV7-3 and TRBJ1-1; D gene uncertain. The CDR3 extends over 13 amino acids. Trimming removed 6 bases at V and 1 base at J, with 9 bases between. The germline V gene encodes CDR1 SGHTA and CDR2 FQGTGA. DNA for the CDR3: TGTGCCAGCAGTTTAGCAGGGAACACTGAAGCTTTCTTT. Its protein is CASSLAGNTEAFF.

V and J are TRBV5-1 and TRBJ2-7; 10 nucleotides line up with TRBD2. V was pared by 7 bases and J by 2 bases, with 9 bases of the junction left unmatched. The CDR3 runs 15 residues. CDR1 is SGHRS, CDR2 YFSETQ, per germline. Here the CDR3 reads CASANEAGGAYEQYF. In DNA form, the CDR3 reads TGCGCCAGCGCAAACGAAGCGGGAGGGGCCTACGAGCAGTACTTC.

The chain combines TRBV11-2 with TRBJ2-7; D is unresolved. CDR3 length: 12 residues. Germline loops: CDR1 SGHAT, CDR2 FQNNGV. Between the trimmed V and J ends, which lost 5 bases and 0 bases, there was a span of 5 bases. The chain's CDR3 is CASSPSSYEQYF. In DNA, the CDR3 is TGTGCCAGCAGCCCCAGCTCCTACGAGCAGTACTTC.

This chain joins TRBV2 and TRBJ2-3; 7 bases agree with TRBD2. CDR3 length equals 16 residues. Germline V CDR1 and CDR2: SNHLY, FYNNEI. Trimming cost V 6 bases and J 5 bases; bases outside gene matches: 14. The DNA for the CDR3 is TGTGCCAGCAGGGAGGTGCCTAGCGGAGGACGAGATACGCAGTATTTT. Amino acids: CASREVPSGGRDTQYF.

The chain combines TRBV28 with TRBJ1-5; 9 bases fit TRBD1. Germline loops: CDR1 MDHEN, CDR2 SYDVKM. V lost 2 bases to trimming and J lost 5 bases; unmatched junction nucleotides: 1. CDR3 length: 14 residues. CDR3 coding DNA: TGTGCCAGCAGTTTAGACAGGGGGGATCAGCCCCAGCATTTT. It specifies CASSLDRGDQPQHF.

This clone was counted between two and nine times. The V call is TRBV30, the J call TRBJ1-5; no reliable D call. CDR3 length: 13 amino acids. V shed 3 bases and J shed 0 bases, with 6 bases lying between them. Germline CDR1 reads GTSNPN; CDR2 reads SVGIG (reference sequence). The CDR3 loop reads CAWRAVSNQPQHF. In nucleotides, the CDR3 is TGTGCCTGGAGAGCAGTTAGCAATCAGCCCCAGCATTTT.

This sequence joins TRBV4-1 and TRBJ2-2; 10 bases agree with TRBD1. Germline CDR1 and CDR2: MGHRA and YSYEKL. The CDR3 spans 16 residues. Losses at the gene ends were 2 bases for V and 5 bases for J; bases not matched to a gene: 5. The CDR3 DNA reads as TGCGCCAGCAGCCAACCGCGGGACAGGGGAACCGGGGAGCTGTTTTTT. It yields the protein CASSQPRDRGTGELFF.

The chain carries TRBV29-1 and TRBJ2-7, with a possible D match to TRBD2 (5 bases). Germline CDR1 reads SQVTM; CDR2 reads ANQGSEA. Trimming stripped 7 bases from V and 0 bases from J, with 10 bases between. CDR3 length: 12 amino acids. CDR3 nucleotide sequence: TGCAGCGCCCGAGGGTTCTCCTACGAGCAGTACTTC. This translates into CSARGFSYEQYF.

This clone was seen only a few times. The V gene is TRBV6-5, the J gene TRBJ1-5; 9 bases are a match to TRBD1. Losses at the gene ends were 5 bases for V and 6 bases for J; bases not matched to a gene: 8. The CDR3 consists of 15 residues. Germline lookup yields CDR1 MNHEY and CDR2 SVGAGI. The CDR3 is CASSRDRASGQPQHF. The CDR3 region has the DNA TGTGCCAGCAGTCGGGACAGGGCTTCAGGTCAGCCCCAGCATTTT.

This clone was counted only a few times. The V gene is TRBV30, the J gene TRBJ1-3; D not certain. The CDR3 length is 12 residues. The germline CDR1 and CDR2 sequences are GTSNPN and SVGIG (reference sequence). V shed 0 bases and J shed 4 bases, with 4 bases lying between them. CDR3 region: CAWSVQGNTIYF. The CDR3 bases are TGTGCCTGGAGTGTCCAGGGAAACACCATATATTTT.

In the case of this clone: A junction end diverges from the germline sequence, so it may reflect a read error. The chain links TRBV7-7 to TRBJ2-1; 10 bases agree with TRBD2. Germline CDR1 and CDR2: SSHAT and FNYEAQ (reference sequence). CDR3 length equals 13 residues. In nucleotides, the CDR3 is TGTGCTAGCAGCGCTAGCGGGAGTGGAGAGCAGTTCTTC. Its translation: CASSASGSGEQFF. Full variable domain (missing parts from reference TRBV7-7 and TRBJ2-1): GAGVSQSPRYKVTKRGQDVTLRCDPISSHATLYWYQQALGQGPEFLTYFNYEAQPDKSGLPSDRFSAERPEGSISTLTIQRTEQRDSAMYRCASSASGSGEQFFGPGTRLTVL.

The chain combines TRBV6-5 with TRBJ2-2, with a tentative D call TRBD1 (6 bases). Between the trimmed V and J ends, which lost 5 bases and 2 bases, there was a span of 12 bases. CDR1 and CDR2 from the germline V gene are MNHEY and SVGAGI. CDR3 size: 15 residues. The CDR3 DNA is TGTGCCAGCAGTACGACCAGGGGTAACACCGGGGAGCTGTTTTTT. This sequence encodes CASSTTRGNTGELFF.

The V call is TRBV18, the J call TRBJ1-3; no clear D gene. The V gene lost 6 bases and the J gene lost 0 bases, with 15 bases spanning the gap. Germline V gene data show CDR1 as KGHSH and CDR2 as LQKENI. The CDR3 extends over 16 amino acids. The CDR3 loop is CASSVALAASGNTIYF. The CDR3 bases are TGTGCCAGCTCGGTCGCCTTGGCAGCCTCTGGAAACACCATATATTTT. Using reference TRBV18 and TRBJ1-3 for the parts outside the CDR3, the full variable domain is NAGVMQNPRHLVRRRGQEARLRCSPMKGHSHVYWYRQLPEEGLKFMVYLQKENIIDESGMPKERFSAEFPKEGPSILRIQQVVRGDSAAYFCASSVALAASGNTIYFGEGSWLTVV.

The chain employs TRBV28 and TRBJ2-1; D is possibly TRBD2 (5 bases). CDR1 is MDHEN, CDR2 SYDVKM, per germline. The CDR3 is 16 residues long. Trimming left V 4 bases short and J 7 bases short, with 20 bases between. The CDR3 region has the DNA TGTGCCAGCAGTTCCGCCGGTGGGAGTCATTGGAATGAGCAGTTCTTC. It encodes CASSSAGGSHWNEQFF.

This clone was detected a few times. The CDR3 sequence is CASSGRTSASYEQYF. CDR3 DNA sequence: TGTGCCAGCAGTGGCAGGACTAGCGCCTCCTACGAGCAGTACTTC. The V call is TRBV6-2 or TRBV6-3, the J call TRBJ2-7, with TRBD2 matching over 9 bases. V shed 5 bases, J shed 0 bases, and the junction held 5 bases outside the gene matches. The CDR3 sequence is 15 residues long. Germline lookup yields CDR1 MNHEY and CDR2 SVGEGT.

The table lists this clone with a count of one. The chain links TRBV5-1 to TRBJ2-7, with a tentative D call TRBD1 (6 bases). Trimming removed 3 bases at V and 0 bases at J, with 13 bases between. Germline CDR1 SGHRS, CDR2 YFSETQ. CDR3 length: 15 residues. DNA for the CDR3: TGCGCCAGCAGCTCCAGGGCAGGGGTCTCCTACGAGCAGTACTTC. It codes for CASSSRAGVSYEQYF.

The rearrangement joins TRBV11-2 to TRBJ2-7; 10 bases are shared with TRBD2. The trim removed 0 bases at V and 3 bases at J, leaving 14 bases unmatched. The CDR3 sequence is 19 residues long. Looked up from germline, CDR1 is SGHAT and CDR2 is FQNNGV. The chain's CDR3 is CASSLDGRTSGTTYYEQYF. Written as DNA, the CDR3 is TGTGCCAGCAGCTTAGATGGGCGAACTAGCGGGACCACCTACTACGAGCAGTACTTC.

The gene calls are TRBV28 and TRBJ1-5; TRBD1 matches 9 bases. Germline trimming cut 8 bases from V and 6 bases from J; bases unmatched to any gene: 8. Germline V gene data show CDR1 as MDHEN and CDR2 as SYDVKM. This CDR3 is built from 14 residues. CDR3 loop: CASRGTGKVQPQHF. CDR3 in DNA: TGTGCCAGCCGCGGGACAGGGAAGGTTCAGCCCCAGCATTTT. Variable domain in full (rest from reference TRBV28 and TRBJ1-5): DVKVTQSSRYLVKRTGEKVFLECVQDMDHENMFWYRQDPGLGLRLIYFSYDVKMKEKGDIPEGYSVSREKKERFSLILESASTNQTSMYLCASRGTGKVQPQHFGDGTRLSIL.

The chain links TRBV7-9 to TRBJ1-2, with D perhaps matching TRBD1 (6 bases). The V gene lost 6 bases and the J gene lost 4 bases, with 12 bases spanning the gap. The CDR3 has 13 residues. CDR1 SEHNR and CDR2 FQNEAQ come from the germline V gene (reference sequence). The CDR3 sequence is CASRARGTYGYTF. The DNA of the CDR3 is TGTGCCAGCAGGGCCAGGGGCACCTATGGCTACACCTTC. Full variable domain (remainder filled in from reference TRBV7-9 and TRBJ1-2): DTGVSQNPRHKITKRGQNVTFRCDPISEHNRLYWYRQTLGQGPEFLTYFQNEAQLEKSRLLSDRFSAERPKGSFSTLEIQRTEQGDSAMYLCASRARGTYGYTFGSGTRLTVV.

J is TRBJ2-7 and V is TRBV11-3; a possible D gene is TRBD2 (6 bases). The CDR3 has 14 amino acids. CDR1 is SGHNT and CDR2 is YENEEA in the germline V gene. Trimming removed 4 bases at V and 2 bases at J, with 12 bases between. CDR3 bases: TGTGCCAGCAGCTCCCGTTGGAGGGCCTACGAGCAGTACTTC. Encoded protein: CASSSRWRAYEQYF.